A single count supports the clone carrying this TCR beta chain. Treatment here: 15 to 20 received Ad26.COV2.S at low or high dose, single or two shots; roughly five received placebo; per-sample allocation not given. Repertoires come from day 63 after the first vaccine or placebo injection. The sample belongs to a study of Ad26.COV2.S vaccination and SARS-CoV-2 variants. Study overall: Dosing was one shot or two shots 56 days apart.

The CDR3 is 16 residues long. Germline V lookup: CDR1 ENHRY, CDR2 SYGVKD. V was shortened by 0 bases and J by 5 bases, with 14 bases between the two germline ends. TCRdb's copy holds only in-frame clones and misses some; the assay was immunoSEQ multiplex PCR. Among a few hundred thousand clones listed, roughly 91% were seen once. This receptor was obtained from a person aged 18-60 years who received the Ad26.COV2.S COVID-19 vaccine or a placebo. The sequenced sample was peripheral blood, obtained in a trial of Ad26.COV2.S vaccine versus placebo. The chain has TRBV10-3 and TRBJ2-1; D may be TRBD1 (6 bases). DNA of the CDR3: TGTGCCATCAGTGAGTCGGGGGCGGGCGGAAACAATGAGCAGTTCTTC. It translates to CAISESGAGGNNEQFF.